This paragraph covers one T cell receptor beta chain sequence. Antigen: not known. The sample comes from a study of T cell repertoires in ileal Crohn's disease. Study-level information: Every patient was operated on for stricturing (approximately 60%) or penetrating (approximately 40%) complications.

V was pared by 4 bases and J by 6 bases, with 16 bases between. The CDR3 consists of 16 residues. Germline V gives CDR1 LGHNA, CDR2 YSLEER. The study's findings and limits: Compared with CD4 T cells, sorted CD8 cells carried more expanded clones. Clonality above 26.8% at surgery always came with endoscopic recurrence.

TCRdb's copy holds only in-frame clones and misses some; the assay was immunoSEQ multiplex PCR. The sample has some 12,000 clones; more than 65% are singletons. Material for sequencing was ileal tissue. The sequence came from an adult with Crohn's disease. The chain combines TRBV4-3 with TRBJ1-6; tentative D call: TRBD1 (5 bases). The chain's CDR3 is CASSLSPTVPNSPLHF. For the CDR3, the DNA is TGCGCCAGCAGCCTCTCTCCGACAGTCCCTAATTCACCCCTCCACTTT.